A single count supports the clone carrying this TCR beta chain. Antigen specificity is unknown. Those who donated were healthy bone marrow donors. The record originates from a study of cytomegalovirus exposure and HLA in healthy donors. Germline CDR1 reads MDHEN; CDR2 reads SYDVKM. J was trimmed by 1 base and V by 5 bases; bases with no gene match: 5. The CDR3 length is 15 residues. Findings and caveats of the study: One variant, a missense change in DCLRE1C, was linked in a later analysis to TCR beta V- and J-gene trimming.

Primers included in the PCR were 60 Vbeta and 13 Jbeta primers. Here immunoSEQ multiplex PCR was the method, and the copy in TCRdb shows in-frame clones only, minus some. The top ten hold about 4.9% of the sample, which has over 100,000 clones, around three quarters seen once. Sequenced input: PBMCs. The chain carries TRBV28 and TRBJ1-5, with 7 bases fitting TRBD1. The source is a man in his thirties or forties in good health and CMV-seropositive. The CDR3 nucleotides read TGTGCCAGCAGTCCCCAGGGGGTGAGCAATCAGCCCCAGCATTTT. Protein: CASSPQGVSNQPQHF.